This entry lists 29 T cell receptor beta chains sequenced from one sample in a study of identical twins. Each CDR3 protein is one row after TCRdb ran MiXCR on the 5' RACE reads. The sample lists 210,000 or so distinct CDR3 sequences, about 7.5% occurring once. The sample was also reused in another study, on yellow fever vaccine responses in identical twins.

The sample was memory (CD45RO+) T cells sorted from blood. Receptor source: a woman aged 18-35 years in good health.

This clonotype was seen more than once but under ten times. The chain carries TRBV12-3 or TRBV12-4 and TRBJ2-2, with TRBD2 identical over 7 bases. V trimming: 2 bases; J trimming: 4 bases; junction bases outside the gene matches: 1. CDR3 length: 14 amino acids. The CDR3 DNA follows: TGTGCCAGCAGTTTATCTAGCGGCACCGGGGAGCTGTTTTTT. As protein: CASSLSSGTGELFF.

This clonotype was detected only a few times. The chain uses TRBV7-2 and TRBJ2-3; 8 nucleotides line up with TRBD1. This CDR3 comprises 15 residues. Losses at the gene ends were 10 bases for V and 4 bases for J; bases not matched to a gene: 13. Germline-derived CDR1 and CDR2 are SGHTA and FQGNSA. The CDR3 sequence: CATRRTGRTADTQYF. In DNA form, the CDR3 reads TGTGCCACCCGGAGGACAGGGCGAACGGCAGATACGCAGTATTTT.

The sample holds many counts of this clonotype. The chain has TRBV7-2 and TRBJ2-3, with 8 nucleotides matching TRBD2. The CDR3 totals 14 residues. Unmatched junction bases numbered 6, after V lost 7 bases and J lost 3 bases. Per germline, CDR1 SGHTA and CDR2 FQGNSA. The CDR3 here is CASTRGGSTDTQYF. CDR3 nucleotides: TGTGCCAGCACCCGGGGGGGAAGTACAGATACGCAGTATTTT.

This clonotype was counted many times. The chain combines TRBV14 with TRBJ2-1; no clear D. The CDR3 covers 16 residues. Germline V lookup: CDR1 SGHDN, CDR2 FVKESK. Trimming stripped 1 base from V and 8 bases from J, with 18 bases between. CDR3 sequence: CASSQGLRLDLDEQFF. The CDR3 DNA sequence: TGTGCCAGCAGCCAAGGCCTCCGGCTTGATCTCGATGAGCAGTTCTTC.

This chain joins TRBV20-1 and TRBJ1-5; 7 bases match TRBD1. There are 14 residues in the CDR3. In germline, CDR1 is DFQATT, CDR2 SNEGSKA (reference sequence). The ends lost 6 bases at V and 3 bases at J; junction bases unmatched: 8. The CDR3 DNA follows: TGCAGTGCCGCTCGGGGACAGCACAATCAGCCCCAGCATTTT. Protein sequence: CSAARGQHNQPQHF.

Ten or more counts support this clonotype. One end of the junction does not line up with germline, which may come from a read error. The rearrangement links TRBV7-7 to TRBJ1-6; 9 bases map to TRBD1. This CDR3 contains 16 residues. Looked up from germline, CDR1 is SSHAT and CDR2 is FNYEAQ (reference sequence). CDR3 protein: CASSGDREALYSPLHF. In nucleotides, the CDR3 is TGTGCTAGCAGCGGGGACAGGGAAGCTTTGTATTCACCCCTCCACTTT.

This clonotype was observed a few times. This chain joins TRBV2 and TRBJ2-7; D not certain. The ends were cut back, 5 bases at V and 2 bases at J, with 13 bases in the middle. In germline, CDR1 is SNHLY, CDR2 FYNNEI. CDR3 length: 14 residues. For the CDR3, the DNA is TGTGCCAGCAGTCGGGCTGCCAAACCCTACGAGCAGTACTTC. It encodes CASSRAAKPYEQYF.

This clonotype was seen ten or more times. V gene TRBV6-2 or TRBV6-3 combines with J gene TRBJ2-1, with 10 bases fitting TRBD2. The ends lost 4 bases at V and 5 bases at J; junction bases unmatched: 2. This CDR3 has 14 residues. CDR1 is MNHEY, CDR2 SVGEGT, per germline. CDR3 DNA: TGTGCCAGCAGTTCTAGCGGGAGTCACAATGAGCAGTTCTTC. Its protein is CASSSSGSHNEQFF.

The chain carries TRBV2 and TRBJ2-7; the D gene is possibly TRBD1 (5 bases). This CDR3 contains 17 residues. Looked up from germline, CDR1 is SNHLY and CDR2 is FYNNEI. The V gene lost 6 bases and the J gene lost 4 bases, with 25 bases spanning the gap. CDR3 nucleotide sequence: TGTGCCAGCAGCCATGCTTTGAAGGGGCCAGTTCTTTACGAGCAGTACTTC. It translates to CASSHALKGPVLYEQYF.

This clonotype has a count of ten or more. The rearrangement joins TRBV12-3 or TRBV12-4 to TRBJ1-5, with unresolved D. Trimming took off 6 bases at V and 0 bases at J, with 12 bases between the two ends. This CDR3 is built from 15 residues. CDR3 in amino acids: CASRPSGDSNQPQHF. The CDR3 DNA follows: TGTGCCAGCAGACCTAGTGGAGATAGCAATCAGCCCCAGCATTTT.

This clonotype has ten or more counts. The gene calls are TRBV11-2 and TRBJ2-6, with TRBD1 matching over 7 bases. Germline assignment: CDR1 SGHAT and CDR2 FQNNGV. V gave up 5 bases and J gave up 1 base; unmatched junction bases: 8. The CDR3 runs 17 residues. CDR3 in DNA: TGTGCCAGCAGCCATTACAGGGGTGCATCTGGGGCCAACGTCCTGACTTTC. Amino acids: CASSHYRGASGANVLTF.

In this sample, this clonotype turned up many times. The rearrangement joins TRBV27 to TRBJ2-3, with D unresolved. The CDR3 spans 11 residues. Germline CDR1 is MNHEY and CDR2 is SMNVEV (reference sequence). Trimming stripped 3 bases from V and 5 bases from J, with 3 bases between. The CDR3 region is CASSFIDTQYF. The CDR3 DNA is TGTGCCAGCAGTTTTATAGATACGCAGTATTTT.

There are many counts of this clonotype. The CDR3 sequence: CASSLLQDRAVETQYF. The CDR3 nucleotides read TGTGCCAGCAGCTTGTTACAGGACAGGGCCGTAGAGACCCAGTACTTC. The chain recombines TRBV5-6 with TRBJ2-5, with TRBD1 matching over 8 bases. The CDR3 covers 16 residues. The V gene end was trimmed by 1 base and the J gene end by 4 bases; junction bases not matched to a gene: 9. CDR1 is SGHDT and CDR2 is YYEEEE in the germline V gene.

This clonotype has a count of ten or more. The J gene is TRBJ2-5, the V gene TRBV2; TRBD1 is a possible D gene (6 bases). This CDR3 is 12 amino acids long. V gave up 0 bases and J gave up 7 bases, with 6 bases separating them. Germline-derived CDR1 and CDR2 are SNHLY and FYNNEI. This chain's CDR3 is CASSEAQGTQYF. DNA for the CDR3: TGTGCCAGCAGTGAAGCACAGGGGACCCAGTACTTC.

At least ten counts were recorded for this clonotype. The J gene is TRBJ2-1, the V gene TRBV2; D ambiguous. Between the trimmed V and J ends, which lost 2 bases and 10 bases, there was a span of 6 bases. CDR3 length: 11 amino acids. Germline CDR1 is SNHLY and CDR2 is FYNNEI. CDR3 nucleotides: TGTGCCAGCAGTGAAAATTTCGAGCAGTTCTTC. Translation: CASSENFEQFF.

V usage is TRBV27 and J usage is TRBJ2-6; TRBD1 aligns across 8 bases. CDR3 length: 14 amino acids. Germline CDR1 and CDR2: MNHEY and SMNVEV (reference sequence). J was trimmed by 4 bases and V by 7 bases; bases with no gene match: 3. CDR3 amino acids: CASNRGLGANVLTF. CDR3 nucleotides: TGTGCCAGCAACAGGGGGTTAGGGGCCAACGTCCTGACTTTC.

This clonotype was observed many times. This chain connects TRBV7-2 to TRBJ2-4, with a weak D call TRBD2 (5 bases). Trimming shortened V by 2 bases and J by 6 bases, and 11 bases separated the two germline ends. The CDR3 runs to 14 residues. Germline CDR1 reads SGHTA; CDR2 reads FQGNSA. The CDR3 DNA reads TGTGCCAGCAGCTTATCCATCGAGGGAAACATTCAGTACTTC. Its translation: CASSLSIEGNIQYF.

The sample holds many counts of this clonotype. This sequence joins TRBV6-5 and TRBJ1-2; TRBD1 is a possible D gene (6 bases). Trimming shortened V by 4 bases and J by 4 bases, and 13 bases separated the two germline ends. Germline V gene sequence: CDR1 MNHEY, CDR2 SVGAGI. CDR3 length: 14 residues. CDR3 residues: CASSFLDSLYGYTF. In DNA form, the CDR3 reads TGTGCCAGCAGTTTTCTGGACAGCCTCTATGGCTACACCTTC.

This clonotype occurred a few times. The genes are TRBV20-1 and TRBJ2-5; possible D gene TRBD1, 5 bases. CDR1 DFQATT and CDR2 SNEGSKA come from the germline V gene (reference sequence). V was pared by 7 bases and J by 2 bases, with 8 bases between. The CDR3 consists of 11 residues. The CDR3 bases are TGCAGTGTACAGGAGCAAGAGACCCAGTACTTC. Translating it yields CSVQEQETQYF.

The J gene is TRBJ2-5, the V gene TRBV7-9, with TRBD2 identical over 8 bases. V trimming: 1 base; J trimming: 2 bases; junction bases outside the gene matches: 9. Germline lookup yields CDR1 SEHNR and CDR2 FQNEAQ (reference sequence). This CDR3 spans 17 amino acids. DNA for the CDR3: TGTGCCAGCAGCTTAGGGACTAGCAACCGGCGACAAGAGACCCAGTACTTC. Amino acids: CASSLGTSNRRQETQYF.

This clonotype showed up many times. This chain joins TRBV5-1 and TRBJ2-2; the match to TRBD1 covers 7 bases. The trim removed 6 bases at V and 6 bases at J, leaving 14 bases unmatched. CDR1 and CDR2 (germline): SGHRS, YFSETQ. The CDR3 totals 16 residues. The CDR3 DNA sequence: TGCGCCAGCACGGTTCTAGGGGGCCTAAGTTCCGGGGAGCTGTTTTTT. Its translation is CASTVLGGLSSGELFF.

This clonotype turned up a few times. The V call is TRBV27, the J call TRBJ2-2; perhaps TRBD2 as D (6 bases). Per the germline V gene, CDR1 is MNHEY and CDR2 is SMNVEV (reference sequence). The V gene lost 2 bases and the J gene lost 0 bases, with 10 bases spanning the gap. There are 16 residues in the CDR3. The CDR3 DNA is TGTGCCAGCAGTTTAGGAGGGCAGACGAACACCGGGGAGCTGTTTTTT. Translating it yields CASSLGGQTNTGELFF.

The sample holds many counts of this clonotype. This CDR3 reads CSVNGPVEDTQYF. The CDR3 DNA follows: TGCAGTGTTAACGGACCCGTTGAAGATACGCAGTATTTT. The chain is built from TRBV20-1 and TRBJ2-3, with D unresolved. V lost 7 bases, J lost 5 bases, and 16 bases lay in between. CDR1 DFQATT and CDR2 SNEGSKA come from the germline V gene (reference sequence). The CDR3 contains 13 residues.

The sample holds many counts of this clonotype. This chain uses TRBV12-3 or TRBV12-4 with TRBJ2-2; TRBD2 aligns across 8 bases. V was clipped by 6 bases and J by 2 bases; unmatched bases: 2. The CDR3 has 14 amino acids. The CDR3 DNA reads TGTGCCAGCAGGACTAGCGATAACACCGGGGAGCTGTTTTTT. Amino acids: CASRTSDNTGELFF.

This clonotype was detected many times. The chain links TRBV28 to TRBJ2-6; D remains unclear. Germline CDR1 is MDHEN and CDR2 is SYDVKM. CDR3 length: 16 residues. Trimming cost V 5 bases and J 0 bases, with 11 bases left between them. The CDR3 DNA follows: TGTGCCAGCAGTCCTACCCTTGTCTCTGGGGCCAACGTCCTGACTTTC. Residues: CASSPTLVSGANVLTF.

The chain uses TRBV30 and TRBJ1-2; TRBD1 agrees at 8 bases. V shed 5 bases and J 4 bases; nucleotides not matched to a gene: 3. The CDR3 sequence is 12 residues long. CDR1 is GTSNPN, CDR2 SVGIG, per germline (reference sequence). Written as DNA, the CDR3 is TGTGCCTGGGGGACAGGCACCTATGGCTACACCTTC. It yields the protein CAWGTGTYGYTF.

This clonotype was counted a few times. The CDR3 sequence is CASSFWDSTEAFF. The CDR3 nucleotides are TGTGCCAGCAGTTTTTGGGACAGCACTGAAGCTTTCTTT. The chain has TRBV28 and TRBJ1-1; 7 bases line up with TRBD1. This CDR3 spans 13 amino acids. The germline gives CDR1 MDHEN, CDR2 SYDVKM. The J segment lost 4 bases and the V segment lost 3 bases, leaving 2 bases of the junction unmatched.

The V and J genes are TRBV11-1 and TRBJ2-2, with TRBD2 matching 9 bases. The CDR3 loop spans 20 amino acids. Trimming took 6 bases from V and 0 from J; bases not matched to a gene: 17. CDR1 and CDR2 from the germline V gene are SGHAT and FQDESV (reference sequence). CDR3 in amino acids: CASSRFASGTITTNTGELFF. CDR3 sequence (DNA): TGTGCCAGCAGTCGCTTCGCTAGCGGGACTATTACAACGAACACCGGGGAGCTGTTTTTT.

This clonotype was counted between two and nine times. The chain carries TRBV15 and TRBJ2-4, with D uncertain. The CDR3 covers 14 residues. Trimming removed 0 bases from V and 15 bases from J, with 18 bases in between. Germline V gives CDR1 LNHNV, CDR2 YYDKDF (reference sequence). The chain's CDR3 is CATSRDERAPWGYF. In DNA, the CDR3 is TGTGCCACCAGCAGAGATGAACGTGCTCCCTGGGGGTACTTC.